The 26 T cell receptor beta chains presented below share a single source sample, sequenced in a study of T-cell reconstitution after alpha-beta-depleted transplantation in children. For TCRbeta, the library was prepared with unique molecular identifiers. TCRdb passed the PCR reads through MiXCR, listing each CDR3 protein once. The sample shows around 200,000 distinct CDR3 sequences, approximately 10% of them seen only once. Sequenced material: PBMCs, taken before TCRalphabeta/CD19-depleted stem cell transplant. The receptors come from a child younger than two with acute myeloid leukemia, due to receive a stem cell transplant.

CDR3 residues: CASEFLGEQYF. The CDR3 DNA sequence: TGTGCCAGCGAATTCCTAGGGGAGCAGTACTTC. This chain joins TRBV7-2 and TRBJ2-7; no firm D call. The CDR3 spans 11 residues. Trimming shortened V by 8 bases and J by 7 bases, and 12 bases separated the two germline ends. Germline loops: CDR1 SGHTA, CDR2 FQGNSA.

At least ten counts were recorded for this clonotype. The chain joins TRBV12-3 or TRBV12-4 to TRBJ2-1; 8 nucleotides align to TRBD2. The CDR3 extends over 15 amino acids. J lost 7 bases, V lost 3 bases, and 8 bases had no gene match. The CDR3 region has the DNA TGTGCCAGCAGTTTTCACGGGGGGGCTAGAAATGAGCAGTTCTTC. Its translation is CASSFHGGARNEQFF.

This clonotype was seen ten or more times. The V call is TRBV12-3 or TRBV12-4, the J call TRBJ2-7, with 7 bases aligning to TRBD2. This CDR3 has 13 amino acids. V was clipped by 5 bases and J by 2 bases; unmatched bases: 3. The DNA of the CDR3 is TGTGCCAGCAGTCCCGGGACTACCTACGAGCAGTACTTC. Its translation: CASSPGTTYEQYF.

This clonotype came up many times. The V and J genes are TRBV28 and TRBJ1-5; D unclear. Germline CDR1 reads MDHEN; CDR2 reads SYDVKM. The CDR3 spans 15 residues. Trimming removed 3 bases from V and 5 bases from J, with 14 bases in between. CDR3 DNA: TGTGCCAGCAGTTTGCGGTACGTCCACCATCAGCCCCAGCATTTT. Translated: CASSLRYVHHQPQHF.

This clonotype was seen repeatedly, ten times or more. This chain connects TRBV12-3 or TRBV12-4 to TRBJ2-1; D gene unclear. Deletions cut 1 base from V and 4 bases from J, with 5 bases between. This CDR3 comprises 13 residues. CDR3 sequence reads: CASSLGFYNEQFF. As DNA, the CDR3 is TGTGCCAGCAGTTTAGGGTTTTACAATGAGCAGTTCTTC.

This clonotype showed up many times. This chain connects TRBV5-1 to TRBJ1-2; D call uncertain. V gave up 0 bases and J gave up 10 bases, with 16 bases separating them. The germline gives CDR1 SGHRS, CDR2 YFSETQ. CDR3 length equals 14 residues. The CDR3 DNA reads TGCGCCAGCAGCTTGGAAACAGCGCCATGGGACTACACCTTC. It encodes CASSLETAPWDYTF.

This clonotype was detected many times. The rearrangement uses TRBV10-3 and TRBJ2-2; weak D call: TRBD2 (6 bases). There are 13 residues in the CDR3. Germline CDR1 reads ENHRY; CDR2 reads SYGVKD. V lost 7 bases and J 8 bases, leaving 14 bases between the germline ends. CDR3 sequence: CAITNGGEGELFF. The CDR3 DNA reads TGTGCCATCACCAACGGGGGAGAAGGGGAGCTGTTTTTT.

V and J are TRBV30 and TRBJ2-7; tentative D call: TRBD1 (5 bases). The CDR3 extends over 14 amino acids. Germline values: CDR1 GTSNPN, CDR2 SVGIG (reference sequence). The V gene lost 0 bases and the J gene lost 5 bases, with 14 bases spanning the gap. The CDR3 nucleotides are TGTGCCTGGAGTGTACGGGCAGGGATCCACGAGCAGTACTTC. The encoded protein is CAWSVRAGIHEQYF.

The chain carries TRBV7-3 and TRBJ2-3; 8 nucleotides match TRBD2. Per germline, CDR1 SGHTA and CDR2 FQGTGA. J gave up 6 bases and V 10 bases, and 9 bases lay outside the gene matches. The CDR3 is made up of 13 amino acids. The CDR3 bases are TGTGCCACTTCACGGGGGGGCAAGGATACGCAGTATTTT. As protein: CATSRGGKDTQYF.

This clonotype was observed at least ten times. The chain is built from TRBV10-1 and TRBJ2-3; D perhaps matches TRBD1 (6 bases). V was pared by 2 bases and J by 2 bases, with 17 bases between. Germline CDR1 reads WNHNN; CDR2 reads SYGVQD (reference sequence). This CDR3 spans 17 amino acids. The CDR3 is CASSEEGTRGDTDTQYF. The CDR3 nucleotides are TGCGCCAGCAGTGAGGAGGGGACAAGAGGGGACACAGATACGCAGTATTTT.

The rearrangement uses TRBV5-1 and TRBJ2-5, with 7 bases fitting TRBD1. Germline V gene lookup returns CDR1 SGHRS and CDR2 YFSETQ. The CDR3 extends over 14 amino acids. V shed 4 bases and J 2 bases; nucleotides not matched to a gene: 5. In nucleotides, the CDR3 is TGCGCCAGCAGCAGCAACAGGGGTCAAGAGACCCAGTACTTC. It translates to CASSSNRGQETQYF.

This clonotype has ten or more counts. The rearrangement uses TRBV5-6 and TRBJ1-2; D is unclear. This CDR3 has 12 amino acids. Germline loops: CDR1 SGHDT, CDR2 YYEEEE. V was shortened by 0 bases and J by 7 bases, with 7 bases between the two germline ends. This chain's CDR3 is CASSLALGGYTF. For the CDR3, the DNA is TGTGCCAGCAGCTTGGCCTTGGGTGGCTACACCTTC.

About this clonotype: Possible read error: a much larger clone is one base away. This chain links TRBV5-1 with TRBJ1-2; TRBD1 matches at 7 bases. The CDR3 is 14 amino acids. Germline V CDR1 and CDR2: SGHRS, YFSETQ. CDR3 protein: CASSPQGGGLGDTF. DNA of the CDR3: TGCGCCAGCAGCCCACAGGGAGGGGGCCTTGGCGACACCTTC. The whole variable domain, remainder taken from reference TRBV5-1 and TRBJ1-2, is KAGVTQTPRYLIKTRGQQVTLSCSPISGHRSVSWYQQTPGQGLQFLFEYFSETQRNKGNFPGRFSGRQFSNSRSEMNVSTLELGDSALYLCASSPQGGGLGDTFGSGTRLTVV.

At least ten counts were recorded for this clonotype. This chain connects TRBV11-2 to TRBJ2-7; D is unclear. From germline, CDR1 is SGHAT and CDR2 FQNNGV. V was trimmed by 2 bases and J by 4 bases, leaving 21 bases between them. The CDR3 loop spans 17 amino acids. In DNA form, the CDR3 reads TGTGCCAGCAGCTTAACGTTCCCCCGTCGGGCCCTATACGAGCAGTACTTC. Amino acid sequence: CASSLTFPRRALYEQYF.

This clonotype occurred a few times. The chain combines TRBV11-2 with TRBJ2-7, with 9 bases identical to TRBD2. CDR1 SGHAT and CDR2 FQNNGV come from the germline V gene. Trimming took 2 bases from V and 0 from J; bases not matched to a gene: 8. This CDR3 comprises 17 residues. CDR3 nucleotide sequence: TGTGCCAGCAGCTTACTTTTAGGCGGGAGGGCCTCCTACGAGCAGTACTTC. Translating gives CASSLLLGGRASYEQYF.

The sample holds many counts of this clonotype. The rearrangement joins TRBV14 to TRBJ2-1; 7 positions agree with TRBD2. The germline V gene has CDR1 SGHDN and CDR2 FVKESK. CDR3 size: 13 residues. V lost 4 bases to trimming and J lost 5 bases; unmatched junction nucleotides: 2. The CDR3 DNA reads TGTGCCAGCAGCCCCGGGACTAACAATGAGCAGTTCTTC. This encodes CASSPGTNNEQFF.

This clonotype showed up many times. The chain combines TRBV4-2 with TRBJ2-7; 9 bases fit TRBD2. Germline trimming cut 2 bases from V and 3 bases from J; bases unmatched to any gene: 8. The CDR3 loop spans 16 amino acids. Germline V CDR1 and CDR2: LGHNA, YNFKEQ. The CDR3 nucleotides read TGTGCCAGCAGCCAAATAGCGGGAGTATTCTTCTACGAGCAGTACTTC. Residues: CASSQIAGVFFYEQYF.

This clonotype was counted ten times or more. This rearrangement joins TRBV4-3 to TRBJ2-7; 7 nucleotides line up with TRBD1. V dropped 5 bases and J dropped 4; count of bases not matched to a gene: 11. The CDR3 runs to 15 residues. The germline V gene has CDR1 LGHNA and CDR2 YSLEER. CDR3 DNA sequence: TGCGCCAGCAGCTTATTCGTCGGGACAGATTACGAGCAGTACTTC. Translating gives CASSLFVGTDYEQYF.

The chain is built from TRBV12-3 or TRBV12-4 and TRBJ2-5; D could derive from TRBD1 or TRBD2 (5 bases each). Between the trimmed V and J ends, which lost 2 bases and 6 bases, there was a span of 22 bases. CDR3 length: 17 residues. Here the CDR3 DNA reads TGTGCCAGCAGTTTATCCTCCACCCGGGGCGTTGACCAGACCCAGTACTTC. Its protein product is CASSLSSTRGVDQTQYF.

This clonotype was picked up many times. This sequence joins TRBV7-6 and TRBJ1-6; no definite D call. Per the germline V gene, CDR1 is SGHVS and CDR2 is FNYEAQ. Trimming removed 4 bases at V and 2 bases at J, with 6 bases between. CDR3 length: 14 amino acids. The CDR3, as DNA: TGTGCCAGCAGCTCCCAGGCCTATAATTCACCCCTCCACTTT. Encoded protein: CASSSQAYNSPLHF.

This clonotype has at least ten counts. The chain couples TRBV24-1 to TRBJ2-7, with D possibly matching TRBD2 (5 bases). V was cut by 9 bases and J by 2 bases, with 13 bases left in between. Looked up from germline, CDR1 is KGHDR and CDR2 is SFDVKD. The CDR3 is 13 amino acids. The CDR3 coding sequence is TGTGCCACCGCGGACTCCCCTACCTACGAGCAGTACTTC. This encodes CATADSPTYEQYF.

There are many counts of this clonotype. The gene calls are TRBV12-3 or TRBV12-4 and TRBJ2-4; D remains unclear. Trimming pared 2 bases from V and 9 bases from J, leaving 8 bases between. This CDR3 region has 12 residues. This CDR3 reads CASSLLGSIQYF. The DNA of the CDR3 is TGTGCCAGCAGTTTACTAGGATCCATTCAGTACTTC.

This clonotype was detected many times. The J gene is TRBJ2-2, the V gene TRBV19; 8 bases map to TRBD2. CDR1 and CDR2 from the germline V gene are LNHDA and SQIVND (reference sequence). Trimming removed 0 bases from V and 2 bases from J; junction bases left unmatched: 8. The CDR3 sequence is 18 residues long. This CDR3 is CASSIDIGSGTNTGELFF. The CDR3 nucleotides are TGTGCCAGTAGTATAGATATCGGTAGCGGGACTAACACCGGGGAGCTGTTTTTT.

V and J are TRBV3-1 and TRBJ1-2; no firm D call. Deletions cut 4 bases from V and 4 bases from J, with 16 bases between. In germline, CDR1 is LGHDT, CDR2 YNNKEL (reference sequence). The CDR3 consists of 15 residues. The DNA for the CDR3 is TGTGCCAGCAGCCTCCGCGGGGAGACCTTCTATGGCTACACCTTC. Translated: CASSLRGETFYGYTF. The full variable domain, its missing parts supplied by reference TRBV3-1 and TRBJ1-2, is DTAVSQTPKYLVTQMGNDKSIKCEQNLGHDTMYWYKQDSKKFLKIMFSYNNKELIINETVPNRFSPKSPDKAHLNLHINSLELGDSAVYFCASSLRGETFYGYTFGSGTRLTVV.

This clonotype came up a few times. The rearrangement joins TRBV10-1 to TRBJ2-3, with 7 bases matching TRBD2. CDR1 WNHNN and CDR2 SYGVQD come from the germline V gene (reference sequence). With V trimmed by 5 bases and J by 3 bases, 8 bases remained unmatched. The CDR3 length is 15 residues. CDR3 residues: CASSLAAANTDTQYF. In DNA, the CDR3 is TGCGCCAGCAGTCTAGCGGCGGCGAATACAGATACGCAGTATTTT.

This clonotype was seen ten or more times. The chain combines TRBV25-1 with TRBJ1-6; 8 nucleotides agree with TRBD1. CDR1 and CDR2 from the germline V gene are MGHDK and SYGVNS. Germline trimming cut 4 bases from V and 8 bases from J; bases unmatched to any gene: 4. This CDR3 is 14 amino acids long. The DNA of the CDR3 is TGTGCCAGCAGTGGGGGACAGGTCCATTCACCCCTCCACTTT. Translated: CASSGGQVHSPLHF.